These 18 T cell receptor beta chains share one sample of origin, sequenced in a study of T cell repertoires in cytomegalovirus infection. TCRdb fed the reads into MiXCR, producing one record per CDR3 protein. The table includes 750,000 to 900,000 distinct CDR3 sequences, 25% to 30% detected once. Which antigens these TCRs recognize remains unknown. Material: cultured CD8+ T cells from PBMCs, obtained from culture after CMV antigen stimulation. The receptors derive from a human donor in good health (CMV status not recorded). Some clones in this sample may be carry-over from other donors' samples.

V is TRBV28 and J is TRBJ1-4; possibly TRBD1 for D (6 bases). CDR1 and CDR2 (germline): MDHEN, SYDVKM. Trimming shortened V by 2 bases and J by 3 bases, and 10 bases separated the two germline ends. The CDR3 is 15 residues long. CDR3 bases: TGTGCCAGCAGTTTAAGCCACAGGGCTAATGAAAAACTGTTTTTT. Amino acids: CASSLSHRANEKLFF.

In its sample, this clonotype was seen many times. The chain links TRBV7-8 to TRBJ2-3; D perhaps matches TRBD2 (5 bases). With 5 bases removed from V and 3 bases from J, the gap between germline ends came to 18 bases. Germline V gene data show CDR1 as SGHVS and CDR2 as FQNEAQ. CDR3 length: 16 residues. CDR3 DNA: TGTGCCAGCAGCACCATCCGGGAACTTATGACAGATACGCAGTATTTT. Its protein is CASSTIRELMTDTQYF.

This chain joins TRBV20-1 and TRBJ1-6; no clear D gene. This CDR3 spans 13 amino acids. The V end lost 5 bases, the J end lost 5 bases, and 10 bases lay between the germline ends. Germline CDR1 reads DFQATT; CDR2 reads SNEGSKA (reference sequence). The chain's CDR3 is CSAPRLDNSPLHF. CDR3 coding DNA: TGCAGTGCTCCCCGATTAGATAATTCACCCCTCCACTTT.

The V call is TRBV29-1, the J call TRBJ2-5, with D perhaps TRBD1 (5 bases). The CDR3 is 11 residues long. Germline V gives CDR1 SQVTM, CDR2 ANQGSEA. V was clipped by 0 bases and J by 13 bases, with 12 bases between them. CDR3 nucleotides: TGCAGCGTTGAAGAGGGGCCACTGGTGTACTTC. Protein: CSVEEGPLVYF.

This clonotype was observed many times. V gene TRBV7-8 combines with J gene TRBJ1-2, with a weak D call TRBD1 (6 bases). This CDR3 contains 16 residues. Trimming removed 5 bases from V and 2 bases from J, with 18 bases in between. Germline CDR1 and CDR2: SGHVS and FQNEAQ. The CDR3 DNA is TGTGCCAGCAGCCCTAGCTTACAGGGACGGAACTATGGCTACACCTTC. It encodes CASSPSLQGRNYGYTF.

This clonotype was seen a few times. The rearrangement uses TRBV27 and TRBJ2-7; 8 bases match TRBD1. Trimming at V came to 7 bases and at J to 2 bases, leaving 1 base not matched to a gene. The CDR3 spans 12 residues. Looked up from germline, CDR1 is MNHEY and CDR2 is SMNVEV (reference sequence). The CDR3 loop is CASMTGAYEQYF. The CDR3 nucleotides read TGTGCCAGCATGACAGGGGCCTACGAGCAGTACTTC.

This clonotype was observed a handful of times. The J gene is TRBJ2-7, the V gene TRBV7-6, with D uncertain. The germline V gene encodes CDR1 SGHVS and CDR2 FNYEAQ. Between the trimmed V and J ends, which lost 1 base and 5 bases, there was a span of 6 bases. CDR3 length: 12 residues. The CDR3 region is CASSLGMDEQYF. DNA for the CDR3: TGTGCCAGCAGCTTAGGGATGGACGAGCAGTACTTC.

The CDR3 loop is CASSYSTRVAKNIQYF. CDR3 in DNA: TGTGCCAGCAGTTACTCGACCCGGGTAGCCAAAAACATTCAGTACTTC. The chain recombines TRBV6-5 with TRBJ2-4, with D unclear. V was cut by 0 bases and J by 0 bases, with 9 bases left in between. The CDR3 is made up of 16 amino acids. The germline gives CDR1 MNHEY, CDR2 SVGAGI.

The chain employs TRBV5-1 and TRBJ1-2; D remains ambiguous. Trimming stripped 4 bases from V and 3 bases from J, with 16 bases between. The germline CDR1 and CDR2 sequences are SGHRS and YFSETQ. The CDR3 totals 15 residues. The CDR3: CASSAAGLRDYGYTF. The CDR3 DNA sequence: TGCGCCAGCAGCGCCGCCGGCCTCCGGGACTATGGCTACACCTTC.

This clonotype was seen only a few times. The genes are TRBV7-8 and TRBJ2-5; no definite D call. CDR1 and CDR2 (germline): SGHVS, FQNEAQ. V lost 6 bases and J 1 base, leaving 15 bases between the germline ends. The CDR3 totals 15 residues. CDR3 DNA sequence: TGTGCCAGCAGTTCGCTGAGTAGACCCCAAGAGACCCAGTACTTC. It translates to CASSSLSRPQETQYF.

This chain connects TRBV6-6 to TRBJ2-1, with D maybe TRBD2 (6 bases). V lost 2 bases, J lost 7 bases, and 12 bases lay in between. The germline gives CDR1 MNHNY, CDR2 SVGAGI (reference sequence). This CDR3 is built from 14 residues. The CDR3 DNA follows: TGTGCCAGCAGTTACACGCTCGGGGGAAATGAGCAGTTCTTC. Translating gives CASSYTLGGNEQFF.

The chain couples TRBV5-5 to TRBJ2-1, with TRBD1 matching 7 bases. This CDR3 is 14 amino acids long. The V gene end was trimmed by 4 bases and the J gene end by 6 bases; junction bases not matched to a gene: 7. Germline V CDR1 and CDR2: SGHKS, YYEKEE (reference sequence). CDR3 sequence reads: CASSPGQDSNEQFF. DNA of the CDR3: TGTGCCAGCAGCCCCGGACAGGATAGCAATGAGCAGTTCTTC.

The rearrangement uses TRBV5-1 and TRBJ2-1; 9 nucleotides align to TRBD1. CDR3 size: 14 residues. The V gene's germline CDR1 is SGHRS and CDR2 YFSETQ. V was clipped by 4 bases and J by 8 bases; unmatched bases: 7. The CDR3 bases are TGCGCCAGCAGCACTGGGACAGGGATGGATGAGCAGTTCTTC. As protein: CASSTGTGMDEQFF. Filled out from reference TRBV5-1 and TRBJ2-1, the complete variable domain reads KAGVTQTPRYLIKTRGQQVTLSCSPISGHRSVSWYQQTPGQGLQFLFEYFSETQRNKGNFPGRFSGRQFSNSRSEMNVSTLELGDSALYLCASSTGTGMDEQFFGPGTRLTVL.

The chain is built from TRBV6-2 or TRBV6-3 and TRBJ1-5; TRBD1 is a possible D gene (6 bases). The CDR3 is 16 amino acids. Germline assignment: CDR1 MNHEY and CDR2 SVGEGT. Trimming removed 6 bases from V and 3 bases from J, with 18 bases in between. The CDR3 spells CASRDWDIILNQPQHF. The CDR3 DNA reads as TGTGCCAGCAGGGATTGGGACATAATCCTCAATCAGCCCCAGCATTTT.

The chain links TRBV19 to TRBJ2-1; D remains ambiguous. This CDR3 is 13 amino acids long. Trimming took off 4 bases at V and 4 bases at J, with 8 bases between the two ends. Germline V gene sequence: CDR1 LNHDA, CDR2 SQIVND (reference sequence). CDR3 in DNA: TGTGCCAGTAGTAAGGACGGTTACAATGAGCAGTTCTTC. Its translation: CASSKDGYNEQFF.

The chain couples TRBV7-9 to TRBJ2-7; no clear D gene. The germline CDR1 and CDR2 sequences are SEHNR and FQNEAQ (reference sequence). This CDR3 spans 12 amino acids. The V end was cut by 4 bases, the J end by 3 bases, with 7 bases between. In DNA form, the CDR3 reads TGTGCCAGCAGCTCCCCTAACTACGAGCAGTACTTC. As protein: CASSSPNYEQYF.

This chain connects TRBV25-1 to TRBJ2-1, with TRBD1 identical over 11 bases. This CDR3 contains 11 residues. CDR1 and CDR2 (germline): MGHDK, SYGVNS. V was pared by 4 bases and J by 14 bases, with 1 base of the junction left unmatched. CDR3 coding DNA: TGTGCCAGCAGTGTGGGACAGGGGGAGTTCTTC. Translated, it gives CASSVGQGEFF.

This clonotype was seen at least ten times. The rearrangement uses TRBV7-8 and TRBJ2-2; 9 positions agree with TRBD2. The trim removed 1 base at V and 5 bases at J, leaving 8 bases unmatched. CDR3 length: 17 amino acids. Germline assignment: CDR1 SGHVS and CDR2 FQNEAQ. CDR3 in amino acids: CASSLVAGGPVTGELFF. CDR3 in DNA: TGTGCCAGCAGCTTAGTGGCGGGGGGGCCGGTTACCGGGGAGCTGTTTTTT.